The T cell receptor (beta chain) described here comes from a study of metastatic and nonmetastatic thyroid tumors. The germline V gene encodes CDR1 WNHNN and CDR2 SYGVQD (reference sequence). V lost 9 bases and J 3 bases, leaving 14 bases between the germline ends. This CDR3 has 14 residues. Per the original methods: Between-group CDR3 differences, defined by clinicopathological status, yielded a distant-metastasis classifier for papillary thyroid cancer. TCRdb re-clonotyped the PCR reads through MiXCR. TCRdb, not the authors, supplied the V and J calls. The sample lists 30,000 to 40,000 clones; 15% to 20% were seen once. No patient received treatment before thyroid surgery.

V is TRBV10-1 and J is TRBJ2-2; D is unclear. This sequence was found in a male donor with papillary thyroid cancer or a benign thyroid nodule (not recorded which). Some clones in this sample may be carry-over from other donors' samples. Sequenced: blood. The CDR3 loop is CARYMGADTGELFF. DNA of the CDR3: TGCGCCAGGTACATGGGCGCCGACACCGGGGAGCTGTTTTTT.